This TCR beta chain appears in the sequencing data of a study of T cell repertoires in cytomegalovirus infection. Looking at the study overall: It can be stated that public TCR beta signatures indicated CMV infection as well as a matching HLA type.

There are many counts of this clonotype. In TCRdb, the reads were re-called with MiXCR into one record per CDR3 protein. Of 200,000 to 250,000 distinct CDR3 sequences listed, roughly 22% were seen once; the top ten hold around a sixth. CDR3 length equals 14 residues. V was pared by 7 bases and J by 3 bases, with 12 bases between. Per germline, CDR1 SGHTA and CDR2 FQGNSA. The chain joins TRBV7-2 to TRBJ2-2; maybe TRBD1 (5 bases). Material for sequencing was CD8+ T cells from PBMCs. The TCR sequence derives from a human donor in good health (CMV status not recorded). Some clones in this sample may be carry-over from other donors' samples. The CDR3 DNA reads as TGTGCCAGCAATTTCGGACACTACACCGGGGAGCTGTTTTTT. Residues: CASNFGHYTGELFF.